This T cell receptor (beta chain) was sequenced for a study of shared clonotypes between healthy human individuals. For each subset, genomic DNA was distributed in equal portions over several immunoSEQ plates. Assay: immunoSEQ multiplex PCR; the TCRdb copy retains only in-frame clones and omits some. The sample records roughly 600,000 clones, roughly 98% being singletons. Study outcomes and limitations: Researchers found naive subsets generally carried larger estimated richness than memory subsets.

This CDR3 has 14 residues. Germline lookup yields CDR1 MDHEN and CDR2 SYDVKM. Trimming removed 5 bases at V and 2 bases at J, with 10 bases between. It was CD45RO-negative cells, positively selected for CCR7, that made up naive CD8 cells, with terminally differentiated effector memory CD45RA+ cells excluded. With respect to this clone: The antigen is unknown.

J is TRBJ1-3 and V is TRBV28, with D possibly being TRBD1 (6 bases). Sequencing was carried out using naive CD8+ T cells sorted from blood. This clonotype was obtained from a man aged 25 to 45 in good health. The CDR3 loop reads CASSLTGPGNTIYF. The CDR3 nucleotides are TGTGCCAGCAGTCTGACAGGCCCTGGAAACACCATATATTTT.